Sequencing of this TCR beta chain was carried out in a study of cytomegalovirus exposure and HLA in healthy donors (dated by TCRdb to 2016 to 2017). As for the study more broadly: An earlier analysis of approximately 600 of the donors reported about 250 Gb of sequence data and 117 million unique TCR beta sequences from 150 million to 200 million T cells. All discovery cohort repertoires had been generated using a single sequencing platform. Typing coverage differed by locus: A, B, C, DRB1 and DQB1 were typed in roughly 620-630 donors, DQA1 in approximately 520, DPA1 in 600 to 610, and DPB1 in just under 490. Genome-wide SNP genotypes for about three fifths of the roughly 670 donors were used in a later genetic analysis, which treated that subset as a discovery cohort. In addition to the first cohort of hundreds of subjects, a separate validation cohort of some 120 different subjects was used. The study aimed to test whether signatures of past pathogen exposure could be identified by cataloging public T cell receptors. On average, around 200,000 unique TCR beta nucleotide sequences were sequenced per donor among several hundred genotyped donors of the cohort, with 15% to 20% of those sequences being non-productive. Donor age, sex, ethnicity and CMV serostatus were collected together with the repertoire data. An early release that covered roughly 600 HLA-typed donors contained about 300 gigabases of sequencing data and about 84 million unique TCR sequences. An earlier analysis of 500 to 650 of the donors applied high-throughput TCR beta sequencing to assess whether each TCR beta V gene segment acted as functional or pseudogenic. The study combined high-throughput TCR immunosequencing, statistical association of individual TCRs with disease status, and machine learning to predict cytomegalovirus infection status. The study profiled the T cell repertoires of 500 to 800 subjects by immunosequencing and related them to cytomegalovirus serostatus. Of the roughly 400 genotyped donors, around 81% fell in the genetic ancestry cluster associated with self-reported Caucasian donors. A later analysis re-analyzed previously published TCR beta repertoires from 500 to 700 donors and added high-resolution HLA genotyping to study TCR occurrence patterns. HLA typing covered class I and class II loci at four-digit resolution. The later analysis used no new phenotypic data to find candidate immune exposures, relying instead on TCR beta sequences and their occurrence across donors. Because of strong linkage in the cohort, a few DR-DQ haplotypes were treated as single units for association and clustering. Findings and caveats that apply to the study as a whole: In a later genetic analysis, fewer N-insertions in productive TCRs were reported among donors in an Asian-associated ancestry cluster than the approximately 670-donor mean. In a later analysis, HLA-associated TCR beta chains were found to be more clonally expanded and to have lower generation probabilities than equally common non-associated chains. A further reported finding was that TCR beta sequences accurately predicted the HLA-A and HLA-B alleles for most subjects in the first cohort. In vitro tests confirmed that a few of the cytomegalovirus-associated TCR beta chains recognize cytomegalovirus antigens. A cluster of highly shared sequence variants was judged likely to represent a technical artifact of the sequencing pipeline. A later analysis associated about 17,000 TCR beta sequences with specific HLA alleles at a false discovery rate of 0.05. It was suggested by the authors that the approach could potentially be generalized to other disease states and immunological phenotypes. Because some donors lacked HLA typing at each locus, the association tests relied only on the typed subset. Roughly 15 rarely observed V segments, including chromosome 9 orphons, were excluded from the earlier analysis of approximately 600 of the donors because counts were too low. Most TCR sequences were observed very rarely across donors, whereas some public TCRs were present in many individuals. An association between a missense DCLRE1C variant and V-gene and J-gene trimming of TCR beta chains was found in a later genetic analysis and replicated in an independent cohort. In a later analysis, several top co-occurrence clusters were reported to appear linked to parvovirus B19, influenza, CMV and Epstein-Barr virus. Strong co-occurrence of HLA alleles, especially DR and DQ, made assigning TCR associations to individual alleles difficult. The presence/absence analyses assumed that sequencing depth was roughly uniform across donors, and that assumption may not be true. The 87-base-pair reads could not distinguish some IMGT-functional V segments, including TRBV6-2 and TRBV6-3, so those segments were excluded. In this cohort, only TCR beta chains were sequenced, and detectable features were limited by the absence of alpha or paired-chain data. In an earlier analysis of more than 500 of the donors, most TCR beta V segments appeared in productive rearrangements about 87% or about 30% of the time, broadly matching IMGT annotations. The classifier was reported to diagnose cytomegalovirus status with high specificity and sensitivity in both the original cohort and the validation cohort. A later analysis found that most CMV-associated TCR beta chains appeared HLA-restricted, with HLA associations seemingly driven largely by CMV exposure. Correlated functional status among segregating V segments might be attributable to linkage disequilibrium, but an unknown experimental factor could not be ruled out. In a later analysis, the rate of TCR association differed among HLA loci, with DRB1 alleles having the most associated TCRs and HLA-C alleles having the fewest. Immune exposure information for the cohort was limited to CMV serostatus. In the study, approximately 150 TCR beta chains were listed as associated with cytomegalovirus.

The CDR3 covers 15 residues, taking in both the cysteine and the phenylalanine. The DNA shown is the 45-base CDR3, in frame from base 1. Compared with germline, V lacks 4 bases and J lacks 3 bases; bases without a gene match: 9. The germline V gene (reference sequence) provides CDR1 SEHNR and CDR2 FQNEAQ. Libraries were prepared through the immunoSEQ multiplex PCR assay. A mixture of 60 forward primers for TCR Vbeta segments and 13 reverse primers for TCR Jbeta segments was used in the multiplex PCR. A multiplex PCR assay on genomic DNA amplified the CDR3 region of rearranged TCR beta genes. The amplified TCR beta libraries were sequenced on the Illumina HiSeq System as 87-base-pair reads. On the study's bioinformatics: A later analysis counted some 80 million unique TCR beta chains across the 550 to 700 repertoires, and some 12 million of these chains were shared by at least two donors. A nearest-neighbor algorithm error-corrected the raw reads and collapsed the reads into unique sequences, merging closely related sequences to remove PCR and sequencing errors. V, D and J gene segments were assigned by aligning CDR3 sequences to IMGT reference sequences. Each retained sequence needed at least a six-nucleotide match to both a V gene segment and a J gene segment. Rearrangements were classified as productive when the CDR3 lacked stop codons and remained in frame with V and J, and all other rearrangements were classified as non-productive. Following IMGT convention, CDR3 was defined as the stretch from the second conserved V-encoded cysteine to the conserved J-encoded phenylalanine. Sequences without an unambiguous match to a single V gene segment were excluded from the earlier analysis of almost 600 of the donors. In an earlier analysis of around 590 of the donors, a V segment was called functional when productive rearrangements were above 56.7%, and segregating when the standard deviation between donors exceeded 5%. A statistical classification framework was built for diagnosing cytomegalovirus status from the catalog of TCR beta chain sequences. V and J gene assignment, in a later analysis, came from comparing TCR nucleotide sequences with IMGT/GENE-DB human TR gene sequences. Using the TCRdist pipeline, a later analysis assigned CDR3 sequences along with most-parsimonious VDJ recombination scenarios. In a later analysis, each TCR beta chain was defined by its CDR3 amino acid sequence together with its V-gene family, and reads without a unique V-gene family were excluded. In a later analysis, approximately 590 highly shared, low-generation-probability nucleotide sequences were removed to address suspected cross-contamination and a sequencing artifact. A later analysis calculated a clonal expansion index for each public chain from normalized within-repertoire ranks of inferred template counts. In a later analysis, generation probabilities were computed with a VDJ recombination model fitted to out-of-frame rearrangements, and the resulting probabilities were checked against IGoR. A later analysis scored TCR-TCR, TCR-HLA and TCR-CMV co-occurrence with hypergeometric tests, applying a repertoire-size bias correction to TCR pairs. A later analysis estimated false discovery rates by permuting HLA or CMV assignments 20 times. In a later analysis, co-occurring TCRs were grouped with DBSCAN, and TCRdist sequence similarity was added when clustering was performed within HLA-allele-positive subsets. Repertoires with fewer than 30,000 or more than 120,000 public chains, plus five repertoires with anomalous nucleotide sharing, were excluded from co-occurrence clustering. The table was pulled from immuneACCESS by TCRdb, which kept in-frame rearrangements only. Such tables lose some clones; where checked, under half of the loss comes from unresolved V genes, and the rest has no known cause. V and J calls plus clone size are reproduced from that table; the DNA served to infer D and trimming. The sample profile shows about 160,000 clones; 79% of them were found once. About 2% of the sample is taken by the ten largest.

A note on this clone: Its antigen has not been determined. No much larger clone is present one base from it, and per-base qualities are unavailable.

In total, fewer than 750 healthy bone marrow donors made up the cohort. Cohort members were all nominally healthy when sampled, although unrecorded immune exposures were likely present. The donor tested CMV seronegative and was one of the 352 seronegative cohort members. Each donor provided a peripheral blood sample, and peripheral blood mononuclear cells were used for TCR beta sequencing. Genomic DNA extraction from the blood cell samples was performed with the Qiagen DNeasy Blood Extraction Kit. The V and J segments used are TRBV7-9 and TRBJ2-7; 7 bases in between match TRBD2. Sequenced sample: PBMCs. This TCR was recovered from a middle-aged man in good health and CMV-seronegative. The CDR3 is CASSSPLAGVYEQYF. At the DNA level, the sequence is TGTGCCAGCAGCTCACCATTGGCGGGGGTCTACGAGCAGTACTTC.